The 29 T cell receptor beta chains below all came from one sample that was sequenced in a study of read filtering for tumor transcriptome and immune sequencing. The library was built from about 400 ng RNA with molecular barcoded adaptors for alpha/delta and beta/gamma chains. TCRdb reanalysed the reads using MiXCR and keeps one entry per CDR3 protein. The data hold 100,000 to 150,000 distinct CDR3 sequences, with over 10% observed a single time. Sequencing was performed on a population of CD138-negative cells sorted from bone marrow. These receptors were collected from a donor at least 40 years old with multiple myeloma.

In regard to this clonotype: At one end the junction does not follow the germline gene, possibly because of a read error. The genes are TRBV19 and TRBJ1-1, with TRBD1 identical over 8 bases. This CDR3 is built from 15 residues. CDR1 and CDR2 (germline): LNHDA, SQIVND (reference sequence). The DNA for the CDR3 is TGTGTCAGTAGTATCCCAGGGGGCTCAAACACTGAAGCTTTCTTT. Translating it yields CVSSIPGGSNTEAFF.

This clonotype was detected ten times or more. CDR3: CASRRTGGQPQHF. The DNA for the CDR3 is TGTGCCAGCAGGAGGACAGGGGGGCAGCCCCAGCATTTT. This sequence joins TRBV6-5 and TRBJ1-5; 10 nucleotides agree with TRBD1. Germline V CDR1 and CDR2: MNHEY, SVGAGI. The CDR3 is made up of 13 amino acids. Germline trimming cut 6 bases from V and 7 bases from J; bases unmatched to any gene: 3.

In this sample, this clonotype turned up many times. The rearrangement joins TRBV20-1 to TRBJ2-1; TRBD1 matches at 12 bases. J gave up 16 bases and V 4 bases, and 5 bases lay outside the gene matches. The germline V gene encodes CDR1 DFQATT and CDR2 SNEGSKA (reference sequence). The CDR3 sequence is 11 residues long. This CDR3 is CSAIAGTGGFF. The DNA for the CDR3 is TGCAGTGCTATAGCCGGGACAGGGGGCTTCTTC.

In its sample, this clonotype was seen many times. This sequence joins TRBV20-1 and TRBJ2-7; 9 positions agree with TRBD2. The J segment lost 3 bases and the V segment lost 2 bases, leaving 5 bases of the junction unmatched. Germline V gives CDR1 DFQATT, CDR2 SNEGSKA (reference sequence). The CDR3 is 14 amino acids. CDR3 in DNA: TGCAGTGCTAGAATCACTAGCGGGCACTACGAGCAGTACTTC. Protein product: CSARITSGHYEQYF.

This clonotype was recorded many times. The V gene is TRBV6-1, the J gene TRBJ2-3, with a weak D call TRBD2 (7 bases). CDR3 size: 17 residues. V lost 2 bases and J 7 bases, leaving 22 bases between the germline ends. Germline CDR1 is MNHNS and CDR2 is SASEGT. The CDR3 sequence: CASSEPGGLEGGYTQYF. The DNA of the CDR3 is TGTGCCAGCAGTGAACCGGGGGGCTTAGAAGGTGGTTATACGCAGTATTTT.

In regard to this clonotype: A read error may explain this, as a much larger clone is one base away. This rearrangement joins TRBV9 to TRBJ1-5; 7 bases fit TRBD1. After removal of 6 bases from V and 15 bases from J, the junction contained 9 bases not matched to a gene. The CDR3 has 11 residues. Germline V CDR1 and CDR2: SGDLS, YYNGEE. As DNA, the CDR3 is TGTGCCAGCAACGTCGACAGGGTACCGCATTTT. Encoded protein: CASNVDRVPHF.

Worth noting for this clonotype: Since a much larger clone is just one base distant, this may be a read error. The gene calls are TRBV7-9 and TRBJ2-5; D uncertain. This CDR3 spans 15 amino acids. Per germline, CDR1 SEHNR and CDR2 FQNEAQ (reference sequence). The CDR3 spells CASRLGGPYQETQYF. The CDR3 coding sequence is TGTGCCAGCCGCTTAGGCGGTCCATACCAAGAGACCCAGTACTTC.

This clonotype showed up many times. V gene TRBV29-1 combines with J gene TRBJ2-6; D gene uncertain. Germline V gives CDR1 SQVTM, CDR2 ANQGSEA. This CDR3 region has 14 residues. Trimming took 6 bases from V and 2 from J, leaving 11 bases between them. The CDR3 sequence is CSVSNSPGANVLTF. CDR3 DNA sequence: TGCAGCGTGTCAAACTCCCCTGGGGCCAACGTCCTGACTTTC.

The V gene is TRBV11-2, the J gene TRBJ2-7; tentative D call: TRBD2 (5 bases). This CDR3 region has 13 residues. Germline V gene lookup returns CDR1 SGHAT and CDR2 FQNNGV. V was cut by 5 bases and J by 5 bases, with 13 bases left in between. The CDR3 DNA sequence: TGTGCCAGCAGCCACTCGTCTAGCCACGAGCAGTACTTC. Its translation: CASSHSSSHEQYF.

For this clonotype: This sequence may be a read error, since a much larger clone differs from it by one base. The genes are TRBV29-1 and TRBJ2-5; 8 bases line up with TRBD2. The germline V gene has CDR1 SQVTM and CDR2 ANQGSEA. The length of the CDR3 is 14 residues. After removal of 3 bases from V and 2 bases from J, the junction contained 5 bases not matched to a gene. In DNA form, the CDR3 reads TGCAGCGTTGACCTAGCGGGCACTCAAGAGACCCAGTACTTC. As protein: CSVDLAGTQETQYF.

This clonotype was seen at least ten times. The chain couples TRBV20-1 to TRBJ2-7, with TRBD2 matching over 10 bases. The CDR3 contains 14 residues. V was pared by 6 bases and J by 2 bases, with 7 bases of the junction left unmatched. The germline V gene has CDR1 DFQATT and CDR2 SNEGSKA (reference sequence). CDR3 DNA: TGCAGTGCAGAGGGGACTAGCGAGACCTACGAGCAGTACTTC. Translation: CSAEGTSETYEQYF.

This clonotype was counted at least ten times. V usage is TRBV3-1 and J usage is TRBJ1-1; D perhaps matches TRBD1 (5 bases). Per germline, CDR1 LGHDT and CDR2 YNNKEL (reference sequence). CDR3 length: 15 amino acids. Trimming removed 0 bases from V and 5 bases from J, with 13 bases in between. This chain's CDR3 is CASSQDGAGGTEAFF. The CDR3 DNA sequence: TGTGCCAGCAGCCAAGATGGGGCAGGTGGGACTGAAGCTTTCTTT.

There are many counts of this clonotype. The chain links TRBV27 to TRBJ2-7; the D gene could be TRBD1 or TRBD2 (5 bases each). The length of the CDR3 is 13 residues. Trimming removed 7 bases at V and 1 base at J, with 11 bases between. Germline V gene sequence: CDR1 MNHEY, CDR2 SMNVEV (reference sequence). The CDR3 nucleotides are TGTGCCAGCAAGAGGGGTTATTCCTACGAGCAGTACTTC. This codes for CASKRGYSYEQYF.

This clonotype was counted at least ten times. The V and J genes are TRBV20-1 and TRBJ2-7, with TRBD1 matching over 8 bases. V lost 4 bases, J lost 3 bases, and 5 bases stayed unmatched. Germline CDR1 reads DFQATT; CDR2 reads SNEGSKA (reference sequence). The CDR3 consists of 13 residues. DNA for the CDR3: TGCAGTGCTACCGACAGGGGTCTCTACGAGCAGTACTTC. This encodes CSATDRGLYEQYF.

The table lists this clonotype with many counts. The CDR3 protein is CASSPNRNTEAFF. The CDR3 nucleotides read TGTGCCAGCAGTCCCAACAGGAACACTGAAGCTTTCTTT. The chain uses TRBV12-3 or TRBV12-4 and TRBJ1-1, with no clear D. The CDR3 is made up of 13 amino acids. Trimming took off 5 bases at V and 1 base at J, with 8 bases between the two ends.

A note on this clonotype: A much larger clone lies one base from this, so it may be a read error. The chain uses TRBV6-1 and TRBJ1-5, with D perhaps matching TRBD1 (6 bases). This CDR3 comprises 15 residues. Germline V gives CDR1 MNHNS, CDR2 SASEGT. V was pared by 2 bases and J by 2 bases, with 10 bases between. CDR3 region: CASSERQDGNQPQHF. DNA of the CDR3: TGTGCCAGCAGTGAACGACAGGACGGCAATCAGCCCCAGCATTTT.

Notes on this clonotype: At one end, the junction sequence differs from germline, possibly due to a read error. V usage is TRBV5-4 and J usage is TRBJ2-1; TRBD2 agrees at 11 bases. The CDR3 spans 16 residues. Germline CDR1 and CDR2: SGHNT and YYREEE (reference sequence). The chain's CDR3 is CASSSGTSGRYNEQFF. The CDR3 region has the DNA TGTGCCAGCAGCTCCGGGACTAGCGGACGATACAACGAGCAGTTCTTC.

Regarding this clonotype: Since the CDR3 does not end with the conserved phenylalanine or tryptophan, this likely comes from a read error. Because the CDR3's place on the DNA is in doubt, the DNA is left out and the CDR3 is given as listed by TCRdb. The chain is built from TRBV20-1 and TRBJ2-3; TRBD1 reflects the table's D call only, with no check against the DNA. Germline CDR1 and CDR2: DFQATT and SNEGSKA (reference sequence). The CDR3 numbers 15 amino acids, ends counted. CDR3 sequence: CSAGGGGAFTDTQSL.

This clonotype was counted ten times or more. The chain joins TRBV7-2 to TRBJ1-5; unclear D gene. Trimming took 1 base from V and 4 from J, leaving 8 bases between them. The CDR3 totals 14 residues. Germline CDR1 SGHTA, CDR2 FQGNSA. The DNA of the CDR3 is TGTGCCAGCAGCTTAGTGAGAGAGAATCAGCCCCAGCATTTT. It encodes CASSLVRENQPQHF.

In its sample, this clonotype was seen many times. The chain employs TRBV20-1 and TRBJ2-2; TRBD1 is a possible D gene (5 bases). Per germline, CDR1 DFQATT and CDR2 SNEGSKA (reference sequence). V lost 4 bases and J 4 bases, leaving 13 bases between the germline ends. The CDR3 length is 14 residues. CDR3 region: CSAITGAGTGELFF. CDR3 nucleotide sequence: TGCAGTGCTATTACTGGGGCCGGCACCGGGGAGCTGTTTTTT.

A single count supports this clonotype. The CDR3 ends on some other residue instead of the conserved phenylalanine or tryptophan, so this is likely a read error. It is unclear where the CDR3 begins or ends on the DNA, so no DNA is shown, and the CDR3 is as TCRdb lists it. The chain recombines TRBV29-1 with TRBJ2-1; the D segment call TRBD1 is taken from the table without a DNA check. Germline loops: CDR1 SQVTM, CDR2 ANQGSEA. 15 amino acids form the CDR3, both terminal residues included. CDR3 in amino acids: CSARDEVRGYNEQIS.

The sample holds many counts of this clonotype. The chain carries TRBV28 and TRBJ1-2; no reliable D call. CDR1 is MDHEN and CDR2 is SYDVKM in the germline V gene. V was shortened by 2 bases and J by 8 bases, with 21 bases between the two germline ends. The CDR3 has 16 residues. The CDR3 sequence: CASSLGEGGSFGGYTF. DNA of the CDR3: TGTGCCAGCAGTTTAGGAGAGGGCGGCTCTTTTGGAGGCTACACCTTC.

This clonotype was seen many times. The rearrangement joins TRBV5-1 to TRBJ2-2, with D possibly TRBD1 on 5 matching bases. CDR1 is SGHRS and CDR2 is YFSETQ in the germline V gene. The CDR3 is 16 residues long. With 7 bases removed from V and 0 bases from J, the gap between germline ends came to 16 bases. The CDR3 DNA is TGCGCCAGCTTCCCTCCAGGACAAACGAACACCGGGGAGCTGTTTTTT. Its protein product is CASFPPGQTNTGELFF.

This clonotype showed up many times. V gene TRBV20-1 combines with J gene TRBJ1-4; possible D gene TRBD1, 5 bases. The CDR3 is made up of 14 amino acids. Germline lookup yields CDR1 DFQATT and CDR2 SNEGSKA (reference sequence). V dropped 6 bases and J dropped 1 base, with 12 bases sitting between them. The CDR3 reads CSAPGGETNEKLFF. The CDR3 nucleotides read TGCAGTGCCCCGGGGGGTGAAACTAATGAAAAACTGTTTTTT.

As concerns this clonotype: One base away lies a much larger clone, so this may be a sequencing read error. The final CDR3 position lacks the conserved phenylalanine or tryptophan, pointing to a likely read error. The chain uses TRBV10-3 and TRBJ1-5, with D unresolved. V lost 3 bases and J 3 bases, leaving 9 bases between the germline ends. Germline lookup yields CDR1 ENHRY and CDR2 SYGVKD. The CDR3 is 14 residues long. CDR3 in DNA: TGTGCCATCAGTGACAGTAAGGTCAATCAGCCCCAGCATCTT. It codes for CAISDSKVNQPQHL.

This clonotype was seen repeatedly, ten times or more. The V and J genes are TRBV12-3 or TRBV12-4 and TRBJ2-7; D gene unclear. The CDR3 runs 12 residues. Trimming stripped 6 bases from V and 1 base from J, with 7 bases between. CDR3 sequence: CASSSTSYEQYF. CDR3 DNA sequence: TGTGCCAGCAGCTCCACATCCTACGAGCAGTACTTC.

This clonotype was detected only a few times. The junction does not match germline at one end; this may be a read error. The chain recombines TRBV10-2 with TRBJ1-2, with D possibly matching TRBD1 (5 bases). This CDR3 comprises 15 residues. Germline V gene data show CDR1 as WSHSY and CDR2 as SAAADI. The CDR3: CASGESGTRAYGYTF. Here the CDR3 DNA reads TGCGCCAGCGGTGAGTCAGGGACCCGGGCCTATGGCTACACCTTC.

There are many counts of this clonotype. This rearrangement joins TRBV5-1 to TRBJ2-1; TRBD2 agrees at 11 bases. In germline, CDR1 is SGHRS, CDR2 YFSETQ. The CDR3 is 16 amino acids. The V and J ends lost 4 bases and 3 bases, in that order; junction bases with no gene match: 6. The CDR3 protein is CASSPALAGGYNEQFF. The CDR3 DNA follows: TGCGCCAGCAGCCCAGCCCTAGCGGGGGGCTACAATGAGCAGTTCTTC.

This clonotype was observed a few times. CDR3: CATGDGGAGFQPQHF. For the CDR3, the DNA is TGTGCCACTGGGGATGGGGGCGCGGGATTTCAGCCCCAGCATTTT. The genes are TRBV19 and TRBJ1-5, with a weak D call TRBD1 (6 bases). Trimming removed 10 bases from V and 6 bases from J, with 22 bases in between. The CDR3 is 15 amino acids. Germline V lookup: CDR1 LNHDA, CDR2 SQIVND (reference sequence).